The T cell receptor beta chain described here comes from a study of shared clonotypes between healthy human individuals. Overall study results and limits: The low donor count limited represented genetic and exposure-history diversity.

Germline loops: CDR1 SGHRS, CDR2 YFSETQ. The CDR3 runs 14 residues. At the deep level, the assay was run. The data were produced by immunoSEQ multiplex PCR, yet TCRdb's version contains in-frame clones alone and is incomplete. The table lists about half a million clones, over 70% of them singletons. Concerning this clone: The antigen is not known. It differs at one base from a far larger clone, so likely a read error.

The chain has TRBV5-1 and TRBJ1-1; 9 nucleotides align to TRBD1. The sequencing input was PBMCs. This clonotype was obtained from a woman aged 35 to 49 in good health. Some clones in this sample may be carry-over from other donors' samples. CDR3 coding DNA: TGCACCAGCAGCCGGGACAGGGTGGGTAATGAAGCTTTCTTT. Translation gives CTSSRDRVGNEAFF.